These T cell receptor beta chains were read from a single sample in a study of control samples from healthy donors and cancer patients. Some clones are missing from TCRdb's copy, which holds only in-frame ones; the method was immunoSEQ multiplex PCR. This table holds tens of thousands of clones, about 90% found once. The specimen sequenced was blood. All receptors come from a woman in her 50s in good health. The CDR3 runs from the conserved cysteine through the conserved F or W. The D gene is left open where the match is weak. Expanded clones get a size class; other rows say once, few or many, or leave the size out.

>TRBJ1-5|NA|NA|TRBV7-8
TGTGCCAGCAGCCTAAAAACTGATCAGCCCCAGCATTTT
CASSLKTDQPQHF
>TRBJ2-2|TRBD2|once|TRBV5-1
TGCGCCAGCAGCTTATCTAGCGGGAGGGCCACCGGGGAGCTGTTTTTT
CASSLSSGRATGELFF
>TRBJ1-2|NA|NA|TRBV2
TGTGCCAGCTGTCTGCCAGGTGATGGCTACACCTTC
CASCLPGDGYTF
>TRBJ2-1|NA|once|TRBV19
TGTGCCAGTACCTCGGACAGTCGGAATGAGCAGTTCTTC
CASTSDSRNEQFF
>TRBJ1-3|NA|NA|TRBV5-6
TGTGCCAGCAGCCCCATTTCTGGAAACACCATATATTTT
CASSPISGNTIYF
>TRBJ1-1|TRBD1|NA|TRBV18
TGTGCCAGCTCACCAAGGACAGGGGAAGCTGAAGCTTTCTTT
CASSPRTGEAEAFF
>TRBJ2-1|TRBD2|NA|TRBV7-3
TGTGCCAGCAGCTCACGCGGGACTAGCGGCAGCTCCTACAATGAGCAGTTCTTC
CASSSRGTSGSSYNEQFF
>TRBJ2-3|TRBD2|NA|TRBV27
TGTGCCAGCAGTTTATTGGGAGCGGGAGGGGGAGATACGCAGTATTTT
CASSLLGAGGGDTQYF
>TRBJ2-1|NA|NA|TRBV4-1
TGCGCCAGCAGCCCAGGGTGGGGGGACTACAATGAGCAGTTCTTC
CASSPGWGDYNEQFF
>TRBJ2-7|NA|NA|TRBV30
TGTGCCTGGAGTAGGGCCCGCTACGAGCAGTACTTC
CAWSRARYEQYF
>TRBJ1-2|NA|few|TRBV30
TGTGCCTGGAGTCGGGACACTAACTATGGCTACACCTTC
CAWSRDTNYGYTF
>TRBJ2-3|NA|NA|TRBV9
TGTGCCAGCAGCGTGGGCGGAGGGGCTTCAGCAGGTACGCAGTATTTT
CASSVGGGASAGTQYF
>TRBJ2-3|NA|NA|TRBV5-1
TGCGCCAGCAGCTTCGCGGGTGCTAGAGGGGGAGGGCCGAAAGATACGCAGTATTTT
CASSFAGARGGGPKDTQYF
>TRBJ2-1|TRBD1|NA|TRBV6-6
TGTGCCAGCAGTATTACCCCCGGGACAGGGGGCAATGAGCAGTTCTTC
CASSITPGTGGNEQFF
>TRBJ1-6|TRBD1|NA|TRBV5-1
TGCGCCAGCAGCTTGGAGGGACAGCTTAATTCACCCCTCCACTTT
CASSLEGQLNSPLHF
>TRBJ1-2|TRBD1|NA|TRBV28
TGTGCCAGCAGTTTATGGGCAGGGGGAAATGGCTACACCTTC
CASSLWAGGNGYTF
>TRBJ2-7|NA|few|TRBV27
TGTGCCAGCAGTTTATCTCTTTTGGCTTCCTACGAGCAGTACTTC
CASSLSLLASYEQYF
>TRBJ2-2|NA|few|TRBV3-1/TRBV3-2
TGTGCCAGCAGCGACAGGAGTCACACCGGGGAGCTGTTTTTT
CASSDRSHTGELFF
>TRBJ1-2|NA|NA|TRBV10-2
TGCGCCAGCAGTGACTTTACAGGGAAAAAAAACTATGGCTACACCTTC
CASSDFTGKKNYGYTF
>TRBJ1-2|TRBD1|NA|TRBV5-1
TGCGCCAGCAGCGAAGGGGGCTTTGGCTACACCTTC
CASSEGGFGYTF
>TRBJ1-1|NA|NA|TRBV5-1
TGCGCCAGCAGCGACACGGGGTCCATGAACACTGAAGCTTTCTTT
CASSDTGSMNTEAFF
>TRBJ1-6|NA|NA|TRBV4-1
TGCGCCAGCAGCCAAGATAGCGCCAGGGCCAATTCACCCCTCCACTTT
CASSQDSARANSPLHF
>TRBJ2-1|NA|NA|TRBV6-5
TGTGCCAGCAGTTACTCAATTCCTCAGGGGTACAATGAGCAGTTCTTC
CASSYSIPQGYNEQFF
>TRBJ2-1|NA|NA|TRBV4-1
TGCGCCAGCATATGGCAGAATGAGCAGTTCTTC
CASIWQNEQFF
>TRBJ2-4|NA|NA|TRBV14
TGTGCCAGCAGCCAAGAACTCGGCAGGGCAAACATTCAGTACTTC
CASSQELGRANIQYF
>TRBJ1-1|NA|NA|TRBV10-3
TGTGCCATCAGGGAAGGGAACACTGAAGCTTTCTTT
CAIREGNTEAFF
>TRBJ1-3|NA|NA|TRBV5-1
TGCGCCAGCTCTAGAAGCTCTGGAAACACCATATATTTT
CASSRSSGNTIYF
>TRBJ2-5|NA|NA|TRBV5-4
TGTGCCAGCAGCAGTGACCGAGGGGAGACCCAGTACTTC
CASSSDRGETQYF
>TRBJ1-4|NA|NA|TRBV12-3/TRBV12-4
TGTGCCAGCAGGGGGCCCACTAATGAAAAACTGTTTTTT
CASRGPTNEKLFF
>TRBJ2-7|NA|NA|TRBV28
TGTGCCAGCAGTTTAATCGGGCCCTACGAGCAGTACTTC
CASSLIGPYEQYF
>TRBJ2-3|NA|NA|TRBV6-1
TGTGCCAGCAGCCAAGTAGGAGGCCACTACAGGGATTTT
CASSQVGGHYRDF
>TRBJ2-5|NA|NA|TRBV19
TGTGCCAGTAGTATAGGGGAGTCCTGGGAGACCCAGTACTTC
CASSIGESWETQYF
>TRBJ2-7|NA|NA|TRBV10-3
TGTGCCATCAGTGAGCCCTATTTTGGGGAGCAGTACTTC
CAISEPYFGEQYF
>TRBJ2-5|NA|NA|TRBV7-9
TGTGCCAGCAGCTTAGCAGGGTCAGGGGAGGGGACCCAGTACTTC
CASSLAGSGEGTQYF
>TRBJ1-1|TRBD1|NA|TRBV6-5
TGTGCCAGCAGTCGGGACAGTTTTCGCACTGAAGCTTTCTTT
CASSRDSFRTEAFF
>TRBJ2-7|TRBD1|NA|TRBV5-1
TGCGCCAGCAGCCCGGGACAGGGAGGACCCTACGAGCAGTACTTC
CASSPGQGGPYEQYF
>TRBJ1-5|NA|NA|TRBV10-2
TGCGCCACCGCGGGGGGCCTTAATCAGCCCCAGCATTTT
CATAGGLNQPQHF
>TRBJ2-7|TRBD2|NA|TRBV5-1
TGCGCCAGCAGCCGGGGACTAGCGGGAGTAGATCGCGAGCAGTACTTC
CASSRGLAGVDREQYF
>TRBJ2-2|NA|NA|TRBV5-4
TGTGCCAGCAGCTTGGGTCAGGGGAACACCGGGGAGCTGTTTTTT
CASSLGQGNTGELFF
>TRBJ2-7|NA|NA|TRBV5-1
TGCGCCAGCAGCTTGGGAGGGTACGAGCAGTACTTC
CASSLGGYEQYF
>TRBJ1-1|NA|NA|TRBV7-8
TGTGCCAGCAGCATATATTACAGCACTGAAGCTTTCTTT
CASSIYYSTEAFF
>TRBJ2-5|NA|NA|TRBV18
TGTGCCAGCTCAGGGTACCAAGAGACCCAGTACTTC
CASSGYQETQYF
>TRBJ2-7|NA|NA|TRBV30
TGTGCCTGTACACAGGGCTTCTACGAGCAGTACTTC
CACTQGFYEQYF
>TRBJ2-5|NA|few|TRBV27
TGTGCCAGCAGTGCCCTAGGCCCTGGGCTCCAAGAGACCCAGTACTTC
CASSALGPGLQETQYF
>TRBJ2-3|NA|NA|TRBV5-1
TGCGCCAGCAGCTTGGGTCAGGGGGGCCGAGATACGCAGTATTTT
CASSLGQGGRDTQYF
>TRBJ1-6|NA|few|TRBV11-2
TGTGCCAGCAGCTTCGGAACAGCAGTAAATTCACCCCTCCACTTT
CASSFGTAVNSPLHF
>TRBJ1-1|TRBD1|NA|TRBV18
TGTGCCAGCTCACCTGGACAGGGTAGGGACACTGAAGCTTTCTTT
CASSPGQGRDTEAFF
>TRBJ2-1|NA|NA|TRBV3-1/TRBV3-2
TGTGCCAGCAGCCAAACAGGCCCTCATGAGCAGTTCTTC
CASSQTGPHEQFF
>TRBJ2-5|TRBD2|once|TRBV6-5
TGTGCCAGCAGCCATAACCGGGGAGGGGAGACCCAGTACTTC
CASSHNRGGETQYF
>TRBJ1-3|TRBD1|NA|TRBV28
TGTGCCAGCAGTTCCGGACAGGGGTTACGCTCTGGAAACACCATATATTTT
CASSSGQGLRSGNTIYF
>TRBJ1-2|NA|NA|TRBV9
TGTGCCAGCAGCGTCGGTGAATATGGCTACACCTTC
CASSVGEYGYTF
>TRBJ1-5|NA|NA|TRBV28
TGTGCCAGCAGAGTTCCCTCGGGGGGGGTAGATCAGCCCCAGCATTTT
CASRVPSGGVDQPQHF